These T cell receptor beta chains were read from a single sample in a study of blood T cell repertoires in COVID-19. Repertoires were generated with immunoSEQ multiplex PCR, while TCRdb's copy carries only in-frame clones and drops some. This table has 200,000 to 300,000 clones, approximately 86% appearing once. The material sequenced was peripheral blood. These receptors came from a human donor in a cohort sampled during active COVID-19. Each CDR3 is given without its conserved first and last residue. The order of the fields is CDR3 protein, V gene.

CDR3: ASSGRGYEQY
V: TRBV27

CDR3: ASSQEGQGSYNEQF
V: TRBV4-2

CDR3: ASSLARDYEQY
V: TRBV5-1

CDR3: ASSLAGGTHEQY
V: TRBV7-3

CDR3: ATLGGVNTEAF
V: TRBV5-8

CDR3: ASFVSTNYGYT
V: TRBV6-5

CDR3: ARRDTAGGRGYEQY
V: TRBV25-1

CDR3: ASSLQRNTEAF
V: TRBV11-2

CDR3: ASSSQLASEQY
V: TRBV7-2

CDR3: ASSRDSTGELF
V: TRBV7-9

CDR3: ASSENRAGGYT
V: TRBV6-1

CDR3: ASSSGLGRDTQY
V: TRBV5-1

CDR3: ASRKDSYTEAF
V: TRBV10-1

CDR3: ASKIITLADRAYEQY
V: TRBV27

CDR3: ASSWNQQGHEQY
V: TRBV27

CDR3: ASSLFSGNEQF
V: TRBV12-3/TRBV12-4

CDR3: ASSQVASSGNTIY
V: TRBV4-3

CDR3: ASSWREGKNEQY
V: TRBV6-5

CDR3: ASSNVPRVRF
V: TRBV11-2

CDR3: ASSGSGGDYGYT
V: TRBV9

CDR3: ASSDDTPTYGYT
V: TRBV2

CDR3: SASLGGAGRGNTIY
V: TRBV20-1

CDR3: ASSLDPYQPQH
V: TRBV7-2

CDR3: ASSFAPGGVD
V: TRBV7-2

CDR3: ASSSGTSGFYEQY
V: TRBV7-2

CDR3: ASSLVGTENSPLH
V: TRBV7-2

CDR3: ASSQDPTGTGIQPQH
V: TRBV4-1

CDR3: SVVRGNNEQF
V: TRBV29-1

CDR3: ASSIESRLEGSPLH
V: TRBV19

CDR3: ASRNDAGAEQY
V: TRBV6-6

CDR3: ASSHIRTEYNEQF
V: TRBV3-1/TRBV3-2

CDR3: ASSYVPFAAPMNTEAF
V: TRBV6-8